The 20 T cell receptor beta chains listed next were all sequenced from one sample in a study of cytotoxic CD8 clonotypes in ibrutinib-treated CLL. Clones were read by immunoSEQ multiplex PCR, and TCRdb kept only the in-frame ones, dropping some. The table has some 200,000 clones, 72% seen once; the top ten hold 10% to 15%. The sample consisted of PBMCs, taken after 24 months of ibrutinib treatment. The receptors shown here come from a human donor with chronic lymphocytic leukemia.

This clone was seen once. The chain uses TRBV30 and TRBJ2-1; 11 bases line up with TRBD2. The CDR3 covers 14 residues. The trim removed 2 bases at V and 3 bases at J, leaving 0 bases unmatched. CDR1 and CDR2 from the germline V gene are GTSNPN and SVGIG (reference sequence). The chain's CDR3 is CAWSLAGGYNEQFF. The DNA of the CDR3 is TGTGCCTGGAGTCTAGCGGGAGGCTACAATGAGCAGTTCTTC.

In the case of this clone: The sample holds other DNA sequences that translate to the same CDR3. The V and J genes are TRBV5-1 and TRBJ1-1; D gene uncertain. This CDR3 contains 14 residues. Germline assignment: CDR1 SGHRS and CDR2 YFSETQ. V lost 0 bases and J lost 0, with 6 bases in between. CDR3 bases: TGCGCCAGCAGCTTGGACGTACTGAACACTGAAGCTTTCTTT. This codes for CASSLDVLNTEAFF.

DNA of the CDR3: TGTGCCAGTAGTAGGGGGGCCACTGAAGCTTTCTTT. Protein sequence: CASSRGATEAFF. V and J are TRBV19 and TRBJ1-1; D possibly corresponds to TRBD1 (6 bases). V shed 4 bases and J shed 4 bases, with 7 bases lying between them. Germline CDR1 reads LNHDA; CDR2 reads SQIVND (reference sequence). CDR3 length: 12 residues.

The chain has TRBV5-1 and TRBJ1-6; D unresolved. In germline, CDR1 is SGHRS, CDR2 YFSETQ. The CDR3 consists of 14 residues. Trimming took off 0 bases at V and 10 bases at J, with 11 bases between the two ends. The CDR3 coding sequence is TGCGCCAGCAGCTTGGCCGGAAAGACCTCACCCCTCCACTTT. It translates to CASSLAGKTSPLHF.

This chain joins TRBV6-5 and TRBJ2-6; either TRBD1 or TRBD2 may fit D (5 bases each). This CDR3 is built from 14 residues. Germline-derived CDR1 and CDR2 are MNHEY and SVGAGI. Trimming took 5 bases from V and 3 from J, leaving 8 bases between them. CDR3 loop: CASSRDLGANVLTF. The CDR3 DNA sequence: TGTGCCAGCAGTCGGGACCTTGGGGCCAACGTCCTGACTTTC.

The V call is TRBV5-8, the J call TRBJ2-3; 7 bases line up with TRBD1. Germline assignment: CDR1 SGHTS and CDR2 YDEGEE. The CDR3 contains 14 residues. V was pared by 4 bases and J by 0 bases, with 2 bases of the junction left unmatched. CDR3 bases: TGTGCCAGCAGCCGGGGACAGAGCACAGATACGCAGTATTTT. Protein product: CASSRGQSTDTQYF.

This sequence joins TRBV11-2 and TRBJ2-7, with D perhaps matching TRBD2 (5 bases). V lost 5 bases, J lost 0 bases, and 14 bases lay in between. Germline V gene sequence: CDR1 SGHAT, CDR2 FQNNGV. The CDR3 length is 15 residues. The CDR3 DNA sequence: TGTGCCAGCAGCCTTGTTGCGGGTAGCTCCTACGAGCAGTACTTC. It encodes CASSLVAGSSYEQYF.

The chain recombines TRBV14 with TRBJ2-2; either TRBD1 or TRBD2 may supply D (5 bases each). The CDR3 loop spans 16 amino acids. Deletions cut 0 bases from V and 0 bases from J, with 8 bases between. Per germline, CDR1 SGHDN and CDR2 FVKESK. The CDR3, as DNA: TGTGCCAGCAGCCAAGATGGGGGTACGAACACCGGGGAGCTGTTTTTT. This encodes CASSQDGGTNTGELFF.

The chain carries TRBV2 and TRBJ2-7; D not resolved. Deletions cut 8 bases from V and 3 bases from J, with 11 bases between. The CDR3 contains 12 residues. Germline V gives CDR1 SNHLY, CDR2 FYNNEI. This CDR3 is CASGVRSYEQYF. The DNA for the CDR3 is TGTGCCAGCGGGGTTAGGAGCTACGAGCAGTACTTC.

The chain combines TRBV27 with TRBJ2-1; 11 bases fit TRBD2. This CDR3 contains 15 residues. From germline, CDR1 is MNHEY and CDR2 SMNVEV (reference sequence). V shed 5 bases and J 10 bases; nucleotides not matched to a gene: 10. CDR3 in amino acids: CASSKGTSGRGEQFF. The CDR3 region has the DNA TGTGCCAGCAGTAAAGGAACTAGCGGGAGAGGCGAGCAGTTCTTC.

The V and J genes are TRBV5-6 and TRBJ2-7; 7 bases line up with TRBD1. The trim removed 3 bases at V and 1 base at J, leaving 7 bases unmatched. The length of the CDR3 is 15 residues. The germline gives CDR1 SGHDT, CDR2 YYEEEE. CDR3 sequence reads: CASSWKTGISYEQYF. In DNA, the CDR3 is TGTGCCAGCAGCTGGAAGACAGGGATTTCCTACGAGCAGTACTTC.

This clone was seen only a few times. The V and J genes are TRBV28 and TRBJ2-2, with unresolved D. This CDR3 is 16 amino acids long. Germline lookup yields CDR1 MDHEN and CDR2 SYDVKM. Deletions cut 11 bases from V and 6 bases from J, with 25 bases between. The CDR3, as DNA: TGTGCCTCTATGAGGAATGGTTACTTCGCAGCCGGGGAGCTGTTTTTT. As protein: CASMRNGYFAAGELFF.

The CDR3 loop reads CASTEGPGQGVAEAFF. CDR3 nucleotide sequence: TGTGCCAGCACCGAGGGCCCGGGACAGGGGGTAGCTGAAGCTTTCTTT. The rearrangement links TRBV28 to TRBJ1-1; 11 nucleotides line up with TRBD1. Germline V CDR1 and CDR2: MDHEN, SYDVKM. V gave up 7 bases and J gave up 6 bases; unmatched junction bases: 13. This CDR3 is built from 16 residues.

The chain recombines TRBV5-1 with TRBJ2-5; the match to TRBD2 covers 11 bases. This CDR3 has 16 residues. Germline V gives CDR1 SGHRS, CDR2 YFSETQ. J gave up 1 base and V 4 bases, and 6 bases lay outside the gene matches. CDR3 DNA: TGCGCCAGCAGCAGAATTAGCGGGAGGGTCCAAGAGACCCAGTACTTC. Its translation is CASSRISGRVQETQYF.

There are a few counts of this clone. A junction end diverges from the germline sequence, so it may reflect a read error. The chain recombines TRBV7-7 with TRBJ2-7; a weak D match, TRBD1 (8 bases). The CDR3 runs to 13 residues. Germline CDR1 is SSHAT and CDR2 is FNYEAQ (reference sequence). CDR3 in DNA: TGTGCTAGCAGCTACAGGGGGGGCTACGAGCAGTACTTC. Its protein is CASSYRGGYEQYF.

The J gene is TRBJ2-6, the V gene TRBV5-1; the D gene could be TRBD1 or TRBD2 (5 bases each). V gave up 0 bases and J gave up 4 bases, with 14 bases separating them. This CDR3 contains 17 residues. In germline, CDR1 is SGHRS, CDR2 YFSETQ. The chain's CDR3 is CASSLDWIGDGANVLTF. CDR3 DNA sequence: TGCGCCAGCAGCTTGGATTGGATAGGGGACGGGGCCAACGTCCTGACTTTC.

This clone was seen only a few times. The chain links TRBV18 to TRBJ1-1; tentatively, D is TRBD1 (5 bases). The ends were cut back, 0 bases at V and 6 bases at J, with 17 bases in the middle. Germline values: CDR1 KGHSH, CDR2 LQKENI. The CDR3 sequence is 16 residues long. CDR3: CASSPPQGLTVAEAFF. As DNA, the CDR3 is TGTGCCAGCTCACCACCCCAGGGACTGACAGTCGCTGAAGCTTTCTTT. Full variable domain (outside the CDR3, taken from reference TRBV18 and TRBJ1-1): NAGVMQNPRHLVRRRGQEARLRCSPMKGHSHVYWYRQLPEEGLKFMVYLQKENIIDESGMPKERFSAEFPKEGPSILRIQQVVRGDSAAYFCASSPPQGLTVAEAFFGQGTRLTVV.

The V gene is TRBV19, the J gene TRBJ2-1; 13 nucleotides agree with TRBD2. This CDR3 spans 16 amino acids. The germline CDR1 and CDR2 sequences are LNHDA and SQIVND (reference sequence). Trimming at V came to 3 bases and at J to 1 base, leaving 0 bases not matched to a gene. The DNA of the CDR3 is TGTGCCAGTAGTATGGGACTAGCGGGATCCTACAATGAGCAGTTCTTC. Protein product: CASSMGLAGSYNEQFF.

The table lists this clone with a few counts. The CDR3 spells CASSMTGDTQYF. CDR3 coding DNA: TGTGCCAGTAGTATGACCGGGGATACGCAGTATTTT. The chain employs TRBV19 and TRBJ2-3; no clear D. The CDR3 length is 12 residues. V lost 3 bases and J 6 bases, leaving 7 bases between the germline ends. The germline V gene has CDR1 LNHDA and CDR2 SQIVND (reference sequence). Full variable domain (rest looked up from reference TRBV19 and TRBJ2-3): DGGITQSPKYLFRKEGQNVTLSCEQNLNHDAMYWYRQDPGQGLRLIYYSQIVNDFQKGDIAEGYSVSREKKESFPLTVTSAQKNPTAFYLCASSMTGDTQYFGPGTRLTVL.

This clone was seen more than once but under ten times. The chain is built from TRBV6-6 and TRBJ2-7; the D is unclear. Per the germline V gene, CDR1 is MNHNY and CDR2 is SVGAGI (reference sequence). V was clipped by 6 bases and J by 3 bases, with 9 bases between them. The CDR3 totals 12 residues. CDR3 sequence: CASSPRLYEQYF. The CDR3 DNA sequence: TGTGCCAGCAGCCCCCGGCTCTACGAGCAGTACTTC.